The 21 T cell receptor beta chains below come from one sample, sequenced in a study of T cell changes during pregnancy in multiple sclerosis. TCRdb's table, derived via immunoSEQ multiplex PCR, lists solely in-frame clones and lacks some. The profile covers 40,000 or so clones, with roughly 91% appearing a single time and approximately 7.8% taken by the ten largest. Sequenced material: CD8+ T cells from peripheral blood mononuclear cells, taken before pregnancy. These receptors all come from a female donor with multiple sclerosis, enrolled in a pregnancy study.

V gene TRBV5-8 combines with J gene TRBJ1-5; 7 positions match TRBD1. Germline V gene lookup returns CDR1 SGHTS and CDR2 YDEGEE. The CDR3 is made up of 16 amino acids. The J segment lost 7 bases and the V segment lost 2 bases, leaving 12 bases of the junction unmatched. The CDR3 region has the DNA TGTGCCAGCAGCTTTACAGGGGCCTCAGGCCTCCAGCCCCAGCATTTT. It is translated as CASSFTGASGLQPQHF.

The J gene is TRBJ1-1, the V gene TRBV7-3, with 9 bases fitting TRBD1. Germline V gene sequence: CDR1 SGHTA, CDR2 FQGTGA. This CDR3 is 17 amino acids long. V shed 1 base, J shed 2 bases, and the junction held 8 bases outside the gene matches. The CDR3 sequence: CASSLKGGTGLNTEAFF. The CDR3 coding sequence is TGTGCCAGCAGCTTAAAAGGAGGGACAGGGCTCAACACTGAAGCTTTCTTT.

This sequence joins TRBV28 and TRBJ2-7; 12 bases line up with TRBD2. Germline values: CDR1 MDHEN, CDR2 SYDVKM. After removal of 3 bases from V and 8 bases from J, the junction contained 5 bases not matched to a gene. There are 14 residues in the CDR3. The CDR3 here is CASSFVTSGGKQYF. CDR3 sequence (DNA): TGTGCCAGCAGTTTTGTAACTAGCGGGGGGAAGCAGTACTTC.

The chain links TRBV11-2 to TRBJ2-7, with 13 bases lining up with TRBD2. The CDR3 totals 15 residues. Germline V gives CDR1 SGHAT, CDR2 FQNNGV. With 4 bases clipped from V and 3 bases from J, the junction kept 3 bases outside the gene matches. The CDR3, as DNA: TGTGCCAGCAGCTCTAGACTAGCGGGAGGCTACGAGCAGTACTTC. Its translation: CASSSRLAGGYEQYF.

This clone was observed once. The chain links TRBV7-2 to TRBJ2-1; 13 nucleotides align to TRBD2. The CDR3 is 17 amino acids. CDR1 is SGHTA and CDR2 is FQGNSA in the germline V gene. J gave up 6 bases and V 2 bases, and 7 bases lay outside the gene matches. CDR3 in amino acids: CASSLMSRLAGGNEQFF. The DNA of the CDR3 is TGTGCCAGCAGCTTAATGTCCCGACTAGCGGGGGGCAATGAGCAGTTCTTC.

The V call is TRBV5-6, the J call TRBJ1-1, with D unclear. CDR1 SGHDT and CDR2 YYEEEE come from the germline V gene. Deletions cut 4 bases from V and 7 bases from J, with 11 bases between. The CDR3 has 12 amino acids. The CDR3 is CASSVNIYEAFF. CDR3 DNA sequence: TGTGCCAGCAGCGTTAATATCTATGAAGCTTTCTTT. Full variable domain (missing parts from reference TRBV5-6 and TRBJ1-1): DAGVTQSPTHLIKTRGQQVTLRCSPKSGHDTVSWYQQALGQGPQFIFQYYEEEERQRGNFPDRFSGHQFPNYSSELNVNALLLGDSALYLCASSVNIYEAFFGQGTRLTVV.

This chain links TRBV7-9 with TRBJ2-1; TRBD2 agrees at 12 bases. J was trimmed by 4 bases and V by 5 bases; bases with no gene match: 3. Germline lookup yields CDR1 SEHNR and CDR2 FQNEAQ (reference sequence). The CDR3 runs to 15 residues. The CDR3, as DNA: TGTGCCAGCAGCCCCGGGACTAGCGGGTACAATGAGCAGTTCTTC. This codes for CASSPGTSGYNEQFF.

V gene TRBV27 combines with J gene TRBJ2-7, with 8 bases lining up with TRBD2. This CDR3 is built from 14 residues. J lost 5 bases, V lost 5 bases, and 8 bases had no gene match. CDR1 MNHEY and CDR2 SMNVEV come from the germline V gene (reference sequence). Here the CDR3 reads CASSVRAGGHEQYF. DNA for the CDR3: TGTGCCAGCAGTGTTAGGGCGGGAGGTCACGAGCAGTACTTC.

J is TRBJ1-2 and V is TRBV14; weak D call: TRBD1 (5 bases). Germline CDR1 SGHDN, CDR2 FVKESK. V gave up 1 base and J gave up 5 bases, with 11 bases separating them. The CDR3 covers 14 residues. This CDR3 is CASSQGDSRYGYTF. The CDR3 DNA follows: TGTGCCAGCAGCCAAGGTGACAGTCGTTATGGCTACACCTTC.

The chain links TRBV5-6 to TRBJ1-5; unclear D gene. Germline loops: CDR1 SGHDT, CDR2 YYEEEE. Trimming shortened V by 1 base and J by 0 bases, and 11 bases separated the two germline ends. The CDR3 is 16 amino acids. CDR3 sequence: CASSLSETYSNQPQHF. CDR3 nucleotide sequence: TGTGCCAGCAGCTTGTCAGAGACTTATAGCAATCAGCCCCAGCATTTT. Full variable domain (remainder filled in from reference TRBV5-6 and TRBJ1-5): DAGVTQSPTHLIKTRGQQVTLRCSPKSGHDTVSWYQQALGQGPQFIFQYYEEEERQRGNFPDRFSGHQFPNYSSELNVNALLLGDSALYLCASSLSETYSNQPQHFGDGTRLSIL.

This chain links TRBV27 with TRBJ2-7, with TRBD1 matching 9 bases. Per germline, CDR1 MNHEY and CDR2 SMNVEV (reference sequence). The CDR3 extends over 14 amino acids. V shed 5 bases and J 3 bases; nucleotides not matched to a gene: 5. The CDR3 here is CASSPMTGGYEQYF. Here the CDR3 DNA reads TGTGCCAGCAGTCCCATGACAGGGGGCTACGAGCAGTACTTC.

This clone appeared once. The J gene is TRBJ2-7, the V gene TRBV6-1; 7 bases are shared with TRBD1. CDR1 is MNHNS, CDR2 SASEGT, per germline. This CDR3 is built from 15 residues. V shed 6 bases, J shed 2 bases, and the junction held 10 bases outside the gene matches. As DNA, the CDR3 is TGTGCCAGCAGCCCCGTGTCAGGGACAGCCTACGAGCAGTACTTC. Amino acid sequence: CASSPVSGTAYEQYF.

V is TRBV5-1 and J is TRBJ2-2; D remains ambiguous. CDR1 and CDR2 from the germline V gene are SGHRS and YFSETQ. The CDR3 contains 15 residues. Trimming took off 1 base at V and 4 bases at J, with 11 bases between the two ends. CDR3 in amino acids: CASSLSTDFTGELFF. The DNA for the CDR3 is TGCGCCAGCAGCTTGAGCACTGACTTCACCGGGGAGCTGTTTTTT.

The CDR3 region is CASISSGRADNEQFF. The CDR3 coding sequence is TGTGCCAGCATCTCCAGCGGGAGGGCCGACAATGAGCAGTTCTTC. The rearrangement links TRBV27 to TRBJ2-1; TRBD2 agrees at 10 bases. The V and J ends lost 7 bases and 5 bases, in that order; junction bases with no gene match: 8. This CDR3 region has 15 residues. Looked up from germline, CDR1 is MNHEY and CDR2 is SMNVEV (reference sequence).

The DNA for the CDR3 is TGTGCCACCTCCTCTGGGGACAGGGTCAGTTCCTCCTACAATGAGCAGTTCTTC. Translation gives CATSSGDRVSSSYNEQFF. The V call is TRBV19, the J call TRBJ2-1, with TRBD1 matching over 9 bases. Germline lookup yields CDR1 LNHDA and CDR2 SQIVND (reference sequence). There are 18 residues in the CDR3. V lost 10 bases to trimming and J lost 0 bases; unmatched junction nucleotides: 16.

The CDR3 loop is CSVEVSDRAYGYTF. CDR3 DNA: TGCAGCGTTGAAGTTTCCGACAGGGCCTATGGCTACACCTTC. The chain employs TRBV29-1 and TRBJ1-2; 7 bases match TRBD1. V shed 1 base and J 4 bases; nucleotides not matched to a gene: 6. The CDR3 runs 14 residues. Germline-derived CDR1 and CDR2 are SQVTM and ANQGSEA. The entire variable domain, with the rest obtained from reference TRBV29-1 and TRBJ1-2, is as follows: SAVISQKPSRDICQRGTSLTIQCQVDSQVTMMFWYRQQPGQSLTLIATANQGSEATYESGFVIDKFPISRPNLTFSTLTVSNMSPEDSSIYLCSVEVSDRAYGYTFGSGTRLTVV.

The chain carries TRBV5-6 and TRBJ2-7; TRBD2 might be the D (5 bases). The CDR3 length is 13 residues. V was clipped by 6 bases and J by 0 bases, with 10 bases between them. Per germline, CDR1 SGHDT and CDR2 YYEEEE. CDR3: CASNAGNSYEQYF. As DNA, the CDR3 is TGTGCCAGCAATGCGGGTAACTCCTACGAGCAGTACTTC. The variable domain in full, with the rest retrieved from reference TRBV5-6 and TRBJ2-7, is DAGVTQSPTHLIKTRGQQVTLRCSPKSGHDTVSWYQQALGQGPQFIFQYYEEEERQRGNFPDRFSGHQFPNYSSELNVNALLLGDSALYLCASNAGNSYEQYFGPGTRLTVT.

This sequence joins TRBV29-1 and TRBJ2-3, with TRBD1 matching over 10 bases. The CDR3 has 14 amino acids. Germline trimming cut 6 bases from V and 4 bases from J; bases unmatched to any gene: 7. Per germline, CDR1 SQVTM and CDR2 ANQGSEA. The CDR3 nucleotides are TGCAGCGTGCCCGGGACAGGGGTGGCAGATACGCAGTATTTT. Protein: CSVPGTGVADTQYF.

The rearrangement joins TRBV9 to TRBJ1-2; TRBD1 matches at 10 bases. The CDR3 contains 13 residues. Germline CDR1 SGDLS, CDR2 YYNGEE. The V gene end was trimmed by 3 bases and the J gene end by 8 bases; junction bases not matched to a gene: 4. The DNA of the CDR3 is TGTGCCAGCAGCGGACAGGGGGCGGAGGGCTACACCTTC. It yields the protein CASSGQGAEGYTF.

There are a few counts of this clone. The J gene is TRBJ2-2, the V gene TRBV6-4; a possible D gene is TRBD2 (5 bases). Germline V lookup: CDR1 MRHNA, CDR2 SNTAGT. V was pared by 2 bases and J by 6 bases, with 10 bases between. The CDR3 runs 14 residues. In DNA, the CDR3 is TGTGCCAGCAGTGACGAGGGTGACGCCGGGGAGCTGTTTTTT. Protein product: CASSDEGDAGELFF.

The chain links TRBV9 to TRBJ2-2, with TRBD2 as a possible D gene (6 bases). There are 12 residues in the CDR3. Trimming took off 5 bases at V and 6 bases at J, with 8 bases between the two ends. Germline V gene data show CDR1 as SGDLS and CDR2 as YYNGEE. For the CDR3, the DNA is TGTGCCAGCAGGGGACTTCCCGGGGAGCTGTTTTTT. Protein product: CASRGLPGELFF. Combining the CDR3 with reference TRBV9 and TRBJ2-2 gives the whole variable domain DSGVTQTPKHLITATGQRVTLRCSPRSGDLSVYWYQQSLDQGLQFLIQYYNGEERAKGNILERFSAQQFPDLHSELNLSSLELGDSALYFCASRGLPGELFFGEGSRLTVL.